The source of this T cell receptor (beta chain) is a study of T cell responses to AZD1222 COVID-19 vaccine. Clones were read by immunoSEQ multiplex PCR, and TCRdb kept only the in-frame ones, dropping some. Seen here are more than 85,000 clones, nearly 90% observed once, and the top ten hold approximately 40%. In germline, CDR1 is SGHTA, CDR2 FQGTGA. Deletions cut 5 bases from V and 0 bases from J, with 17 bases between. There are 18 residues in the CDR3. Study outcomes and limitations: Only a handful of AZD1222 recipients, roughly six in all, had baseline seropositivity. Clonal diversity may have been underestimated, and the donors were mostly white British, with more females than males.

To note about this clone: No antigen is known for it.

The sample in question was peripheral blood, obtained 28 days after the second AZD1222 dose. This chain joins TRBV7-3 and TRBJ2-6; D gene uncertain. The sequence was obtained from an adult who received the AZD1222 COVID-19 vaccine. In DNA form, the CDR3 reads TGTGCCAGCAGCCCAAGCGTGCCTGGGTTCTCTGGGGCCAACGTCCTGACTTTC. Translating gives CASSPSVPGFSGANVLTF.